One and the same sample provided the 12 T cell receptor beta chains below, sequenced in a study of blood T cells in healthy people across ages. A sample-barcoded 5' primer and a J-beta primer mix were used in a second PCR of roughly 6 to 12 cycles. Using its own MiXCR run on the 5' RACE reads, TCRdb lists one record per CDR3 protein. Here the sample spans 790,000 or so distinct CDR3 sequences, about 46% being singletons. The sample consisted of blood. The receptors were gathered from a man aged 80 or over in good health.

The CDR3 spells CASSQIQEPYEQYF. CDR3 in DNA: TGCGCCAGCAGCCAGATTCAAGAACCATACGAGCAGTACTTC. The chain carries TRBV4-1 and TRBJ2-5; D is ambiguous. The DNA end favors TRBJ2-7, so the J call may be wrong. The CDR3 has 14 residues. Germline V gene data show CDR1 as MGHRA and CDR2 as YSYEKL.

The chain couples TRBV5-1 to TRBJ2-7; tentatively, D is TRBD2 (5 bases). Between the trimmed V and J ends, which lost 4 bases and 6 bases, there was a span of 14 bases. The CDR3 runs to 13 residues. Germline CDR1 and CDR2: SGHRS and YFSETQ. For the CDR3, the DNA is TGCGCCAGCAGCGCGGGTCCCGTCTCCGAGCAGTACTTC. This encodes CASSAGPVSEQYF.

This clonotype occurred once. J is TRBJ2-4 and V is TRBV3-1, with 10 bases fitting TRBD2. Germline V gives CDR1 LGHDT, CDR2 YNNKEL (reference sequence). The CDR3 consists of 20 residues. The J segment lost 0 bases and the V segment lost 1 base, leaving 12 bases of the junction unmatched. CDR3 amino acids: CASSQARLAGAPLAKNIQYF. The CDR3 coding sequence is TGTGCCAGCAGCCAAGCCCGGCTAGCGGGGGCCCCCCTAGCCAAAAACATTCAGTACTTC.

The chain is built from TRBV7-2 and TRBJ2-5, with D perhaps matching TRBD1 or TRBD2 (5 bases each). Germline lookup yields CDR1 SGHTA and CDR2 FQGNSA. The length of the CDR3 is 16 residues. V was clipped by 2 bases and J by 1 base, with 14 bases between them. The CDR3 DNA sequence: TGTGCCAGCAGCTTATGGCCACGTGGGGGCCAAGAGACCCAGTACTTC. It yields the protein CASSLWPRGGQETQYF.

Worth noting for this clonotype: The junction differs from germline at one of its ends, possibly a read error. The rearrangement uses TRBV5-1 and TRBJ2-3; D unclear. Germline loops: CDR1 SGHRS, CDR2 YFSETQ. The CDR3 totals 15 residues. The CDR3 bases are TGCGCCAGCAGCTTGTTAAGGCACGGCGCAGATATGCAGTATTTT. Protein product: CASSLLRHGADMQYF.

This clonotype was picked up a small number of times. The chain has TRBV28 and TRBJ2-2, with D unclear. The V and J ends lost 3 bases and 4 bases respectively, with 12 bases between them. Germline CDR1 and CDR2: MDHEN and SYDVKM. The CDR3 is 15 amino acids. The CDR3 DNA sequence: TGTGCCAGCAGTTTGGTCTCCTGGAGCACCGGGGAGCTGTTTTTT. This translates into CASSLVSWSTGELFF.

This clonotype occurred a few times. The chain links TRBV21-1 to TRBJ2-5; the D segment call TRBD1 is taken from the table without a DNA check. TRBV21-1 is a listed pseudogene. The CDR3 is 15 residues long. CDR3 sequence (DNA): TGTGCCAGCAGCAGGGAGGACAGGGAGCAAGAGACCCAGTACTTC. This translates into CASSREDREQETQYF.

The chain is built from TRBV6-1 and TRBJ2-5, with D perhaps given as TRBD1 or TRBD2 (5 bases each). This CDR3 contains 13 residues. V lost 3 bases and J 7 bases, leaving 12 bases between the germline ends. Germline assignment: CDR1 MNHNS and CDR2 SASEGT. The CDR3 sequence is CASSDGTWGTQYF. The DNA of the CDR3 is TGTGCCAGCAGTGACGGGACCTGGGGGACCCAGTACTTC.

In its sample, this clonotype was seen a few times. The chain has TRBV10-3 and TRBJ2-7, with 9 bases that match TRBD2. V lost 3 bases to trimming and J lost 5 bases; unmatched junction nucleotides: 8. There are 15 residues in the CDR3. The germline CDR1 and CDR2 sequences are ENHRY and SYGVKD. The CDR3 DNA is TGTGCCATCAGTGATATTAGCGGGGGTTCCCACGAGCAGTACTTC. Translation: CAISDISGGSHEQYF.

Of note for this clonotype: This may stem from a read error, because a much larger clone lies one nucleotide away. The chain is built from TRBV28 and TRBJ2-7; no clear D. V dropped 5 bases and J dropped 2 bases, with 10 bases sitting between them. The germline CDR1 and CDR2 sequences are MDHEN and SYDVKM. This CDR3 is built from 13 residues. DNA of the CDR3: TGTGCCAGCAGTGCTCCTTTTGCCTACGAGCAGTACTTC. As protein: CASSAPFAYEQYF. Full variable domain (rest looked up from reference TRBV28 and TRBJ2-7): DVKVTQSSRYLVKRTGEKVFLECVQDMDHENMFWYRQDPGLGLRLIYFSYDVKMKEKGDIPEGYSVSREKKERFSLILESASTNQTSMYLCASSAPFAYEQYFGPGTRLTVT.

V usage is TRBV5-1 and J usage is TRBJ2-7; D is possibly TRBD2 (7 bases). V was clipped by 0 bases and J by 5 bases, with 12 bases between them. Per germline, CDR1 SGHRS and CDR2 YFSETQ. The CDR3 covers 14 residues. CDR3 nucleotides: TGCGCCAGCAGCTTGGATCGGGGGGCGGACGAGCAGTACTTC. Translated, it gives CASSLDRGADEQYF.

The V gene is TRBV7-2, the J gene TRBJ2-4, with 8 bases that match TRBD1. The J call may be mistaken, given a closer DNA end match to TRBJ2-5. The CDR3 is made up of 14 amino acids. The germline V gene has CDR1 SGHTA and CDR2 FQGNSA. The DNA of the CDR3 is TGTGCCAGCAGAACAAACAGGGGGTTGGAGACCCAGTACTTC. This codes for CASRTNRGLETQYF.